The 27 T cell receptor beta chains below come from one sample, sequenced in a study of human T cells and chemical hapten exposure. Sample time point: patch test 3, about 24 weeks after DPC sensitization. Treatment here: therapeutic diphenylcyclopropenone sensitization with weekly scalp DPC. TCRdb redid the calling of the RACE reads with MiXCR, one entry per CDR3 protein. The data show tens of thousands of distinct CDR3 sequences, 10% to 15% seen once. Sequencing used whole blood, obtained in connection with sensitization to the hapten diphenylcyclopropenone (DPC). The receptors were sampled from a woman aged 45 to 65 with alopecia areata. Some clones in this sample may be carry-over from other donors' samples.

The sample holds many counts of this clonotype. DNA of the CDR3: TGTGCCAGCAGTTTCACTGGCGGGACTGATACGCAGTATTTT. Protein sequence: CASSFTGGTDTQYF. The genes are TRBV12-3 or TRBV12-4 and TRBJ2-3; D perhaps matches TRBD2 (6 bases). V shed 3 bases and J shed 6 bases, with 13 bases lying between them. This CDR3 contains 14 residues.

This clonotype showed up many times. The rearrangement links TRBV6-2 or TRBV6-3 to TRBJ2-7, with D perhaps TRBD2 (6 bases). With 0 bases removed from V and 6 bases from J, the gap between germline ends came to 18 bases. Germline V gives CDR1 MNHEY, CDR2 SVGEGT. The CDR3 length is 16 residues. This chain's CDR3 is CASSYSPGEKTGEQYF. CDR3 sequence (DNA): TGTGCCAGCAGTTACTCCCCGGGAGAAAAGACTGGCGAGCAGTACTTC.

The chain carries TRBV20-1 and TRBJ2-1, with 10 bases fitting TRBD2. Losses at the gene ends were 5 bases for V and 6 bases for J; bases not matched to a gene: 10. The V gene's germline CDR1 is DFQATT and CDR2 SNEGSKA (reference sequence). CDR3 size: 15 residues. This CDR3 reads CSAVTDSGRTNEQFF. CDR3 nucleotide sequence: TGCAGTGCTGTAACCGATAGCGGGAGGACCAATGAGCAGTTCTTC.

This clonotype occurred a few times. V is TRBV29-1 and J is TRBJ2-1; perhaps TRBD1 as D (6 bases). The CDR3 is 13 residues long. V was pared by 2 bases and J by 9 bases, with 14 bases between. Germline lookup yields CDR1 SQVTM and CDR2 ANQGSEA. The CDR3 region has the DNA TGCAGCGTTGAAAAAACAGGGCAGGGTGAGCAGTTCTTC. Amino acids: CSVEKTGQGEQFF.

This clonotype was detected ten times or more. The chain couples TRBV7-8 to TRBJ1-5, with unresolved D. V lost 4 bases and J lost 0, with 16 bases in between. This CDR3 is 17 amino acids long. Germline V gene lookup returns CDR1 SGHVS and CDR2 FQNEAQ. CDR3 region: CASSWRAPTGSNQPQHF. In DNA form, the CDR3 reads TGTGCCAGCAGCTGGAGGGCCCCGACCGGTAGCAATCAGCCCCAGCATTTT.

V and J are TRBV19 and TRBJ2-5; D is unresolved. V was clipped by 2 bases and J by 4 bases, with 8 bases between them. Germline V gene lookup returns CDR1 LNHDA and CDR2 SQIVND (reference sequence). CDR3 length equals 13 residues. In DNA form, the CDR3 reads TGTGCCAGTAGTATAACCAGGAGAGAGACCCAGTACTTC. As protein: CASSITRRETQYF.

The rearrangement joins TRBV14 to TRBJ1-5; D possibly corresponds to TRBD1 (6 bases). The germline V and J ends were trimmed by 6 bases and 3 bases, with 12 bases remaining between them. Germline CDR1 and CDR2: SGHDN and FVKESK. This CDR3 has 14 residues. The CDR3 spells CASRSRDTNQPQHF. The CDR3 coding sequence is TGTGCCAGCAGGTCCCGGGACACCAATCAGCCCCAGCATTTT.

Only a few counts were recorded for this clonotype. The junction shows a germline mismatch at one end, possibly a read error. This rearrangement joins TRBV19 to TRBJ1-5; the D is unclear. Germline V gene data show CDR1 as LNHDA and CDR2 as SQIVND (reference sequence). The CDR3 length is 12 residues. The CDR3 reads CASSGSNRPQHF. Here the CDR3 DNA reads TGTGCCAGTAGTGGAAGCAATCGGCCCCAGCATTTT. Full variable domain (remainder filled in from reference TRBV19 and TRBJ1-5): DGGITQSPKYLFRKEGQNVTLSCEQNLNHDAMYWYRQDPGQGLRLIYYSQIVNDFQKGDIAEGYSVSREKKESFPLTVTSAQKNPTAFYLCASSGSNRPQHFGDGTRLSIL.

This clonotype was counted a few times. The chain uses TRBV29-1 and TRBJ2-4, with D perhaps matching TRBD1 or TRBD2 (6 bases each). This CDR3 is 13 amino acids long. Germline-derived CDR1 and CDR2 are SQVTM and ANQGSEA. V shed 7 bases and J shed 5 bases, with 15 bases lying between them. CDR3 sequence (DNA): TGCAGCGGGGGGGACACCTTGCAAAACATTCAGTACTTC. It is translated as CSGGDTLQNIQYF.

This clonotype has just a few counts. The chain is built from TRBV5-1 and TRBJ2-1, with 7 bases identical to TRBD2. Looked up from germline, CDR1 is SGHRS and CDR2 is YFSETQ. J lost 8 bases, V lost 0 bases, and 8 bases had no gene match. The CDR3 sequence is 15 residues long. This CDR3 reads CASSLDSGMSDEQFF. The CDR3 DNA reads as TGCGCCAGCAGCTTGGACAGCGGGATGTCGGATGAGCAGTTCTTC.

DNA for the CDR3: TGTGCCACCAGAGTCTATCTAGGTTTTTGGTCCAATGAGCAGTTCTTC. Translated, it gives CATRVYLGFWSNEQFF. The chain has TRBV24-1 and TRBJ2-1; D gene unclear. Deletions cut 7 bases from V and 6 bases from J, with 21 bases between. The CDR3 loop spans 16 amino acids. The germline CDR1 and CDR2 sequences are KGHDR and SFDVKD.

This clonotype showed up many times. V usage is TRBV5-1 and J usage is TRBJ2-7, with a possible D match to TRBD1 (6 bases). The CDR3 has 16 residues. Trimming took 4 bases from V and 0 from J, leaving 17 bases between them. The germline CDR1 and CDR2 sequences are SGHRS and YFSETQ. The CDR3 spells CASSPPSRDNSYEQYF. The CDR3 DNA sequence: TGCGCCAGCAGCCCCCCCTCCCGGGACAACTCCTACGAGCAGTACTTC.

This clonotype showed up many times. V gene TRBV9 combines with J gene TRBJ2-5; D gene unclear. V was shortened by 4 bases and J by 4 bases, with 14 bases between the two germline ends. Germline values: CDR1 SGDLS, CDR2 YYNGEE. This CDR3 region has 14 residues. The CDR3 is CASSLLDGRETQYF. In nucleotides, the CDR3 is TGTGCCAGCAGCCTCCTGGACGGACGAGAGACCCAGTACTTC.

The chain joins TRBV4-2 to TRBJ2-7, with 11 bases lining up with TRBD1. There are 15 residues in the CDR3. V was clipped by 5 bases and J by 3 bases; unmatched bases: 6. From germline, CDR1 is LGHNA and CDR2 YNFKEQ. As DNA, the CDR3 is TGTGCCAGCAGCACTCGGACAGGGGGCTACTACGAGCAGTACTTC. It translates to CASSTRTGGYYEQYF.

There are a few counts of this clonotype. The chain uses TRBV29-1 and TRBJ2-3; TRBD2 matches 9 bases. Germline V CDR1 and CDR2: SQVTM, ANQGSEA. V trimming: 0 bases; J trimming: 3 bases; junction bases outside the gene matches: 16. The CDR3 covers 19 residues. The CDR3, as DNA: TGCAGCGTTGAAGATCTTCACGGCGGTAGCGGGAGTGGAACAGATACGCAGTATTTT. Its protein product is CSVEDLHGGSGSGTDTQYF.

This clonotype was found many times. J is TRBJ2-6 and V is TRBV9; D remains unclear. V dropped 6 bases and J dropped 1 base, with 8 bases sitting between them. The CDR3 is 14 amino acids. From germline, CDR1 is SGDLS and CDR2 YYNGEE. The CDR3 reads CASTSTSGANVLTF. DNA of the CDR3: TGTGCCAGCACCTCAACGTCTGGGGCCAACGTCCTGACTTTC.

This chain joins TRBV29-1 and TRBJ1-1; D perhaps matches TRBD1 (5 bases). Deletions cut 0 bases from V and 4 bases from J, with 15 bases between. The germline CDR1 and CDR2 sequences are SQVTM and ANQGSEA. This CDR3 has 15 amino acids. The CDR3 coding sequence is TGCAGCGTTGAAGATAAGGGGACGGTGAGCACTGAAGCTTTCTTT. It specifies CSVEDKGTVSTEAFF.

This clonotype was seen ten or more times. The chain uses TRBV29-1 and TRBJ2-2; D is perhaps TRBD1 (5 bases). The CDR3 is 13 amino acids. Trimming took 4 bases from V and 2 from J, leaving 8 bases between them. Per the germline V gene, CDR1 is SQVTM and CDR2 is ANQGSEA. The CDR3 is CSVGQGNTGELFF. In DNA, the CDR3 is TGCAGCGTTGGGCAGGGAAACACCGGGGAGCTGTTTTTT.

This clonotype was recorded many times. The rearrangement uses TRBV9 and TRBJ2-5; TRBD2 matches at 10 bases. Germline CDR1 and CDR2: SGDLS and YYNGEE. V dropped 0 bases and J dropped 4; count of bases not matched to a gene: 9. The CDR3 length is 17 residues. In DNA, the CDR3 is TGTGCCAGCAGCGTAGGGCGCCAGCGGGAGGGCCGAGAGACCCAGTACTTC. This codes for CASSVGRQREGRETQYF.

V usage is TRBV7-2 and J usage is TRBJ2-3, with D possibly matching TRBD2 (6 bases). CDR3 size: 16 residues. Trimming stripped 0 bases from V and 0 bases from J, with 10 bases between. CDR1 is SGHTA, CDR2 FQGNSA, per germline. The CDR3 nucleotides read TGTGCCAGCAGCTTAGCCGCGGGGACTAGCACAGATACGCAGTATTTT. This translates into CASSLAAGTSTDTQYF.

The chain recombines TRBV2 with TRBJ1-5; D remains ambiguous. The CDR3 sequence is 13 residues long. Between the trimmed V and J ends, which lost 2 bases and 5 bases, there was a span of 7 bases. Germline CDR1 and CDR2: SNHLY and FYNNEI. The CDR3 DNA sequence: TGTGCCAGCAGTGAATCTACCTATCAGCCCCAGCATTTT. Translated, it gives CASSESTYQPQHF.

This clonotype was picked up a small number of times. V gene TRBV29-1 combines with J gene TRBJ2-7; D is perhaps TRBD1 (5 bases). Trimming left V 6 bases short and J 6 bases short, with 15 bases between. This CDR3 spans 12 amino acids. CDR1 is SQVTM and CDR2 is ANQGSEA in the germline V gene. The DNA of the CDR3 is TGCAGCGTGGTAACAGGTACCGGCGAGCAGTACTTC. Translation: CSVVTGTGEQYF.

In this sample, this clonotype turned up many times. This chain joins TRBV18 and TRBJ2-2; no clear D. The V end lost 3 bases, the J end lost 2 bases, and 4 bases lay between the germline ends. Germline V lookup: CDR1 KGHSH, CDR2 LQKENI. This CDR3 spans 13 amino acids. In nucleotides, the CDR3 is TGTGCCAGCTCACCGATTAACACCGGGGAGCTGTTTTTT. The encoded protein is CASSPINTGELFF.

This clonotype has at least ten counts. V and J are TRBV29-1 and TRBJ2-1; D tentatively reads TRBD1 or TRBD2 (5 bases each). CDR1 and CDR2 from the germline V gene are SQVTM and ANQGSEA. The CDR3 has 19 amino acids. The ends were cut back, 1 base at V and 10 bases at J, with 32 bases in the middle. In DNA, the CDR3 is TGCAGCGTTGAAGTTCTGCCGGTCCGGGGCGTAGCGCAAGACTCAGAGCAGTTCTTC. It is translated as CSVEVLPVRGVAQDSEQFF.

This clonotype came up a few times. This sequence joins TRBV7-2 and TRBJ2-4; 11 positions agree with TRBD1. V shed 0 bases and J 0 bases; nucleotides not matched to a gene: 4. Germline V gene sequence: CDR1 SGHTA, CDR2 FQGNSA. The CDR3 is 18 amino acids. The CDR3 loop is CASSLAGTGGQAKNIQYF. CDR3 coding DNA: TGTGCCAGCAGCTTAGCAGGGACAGGGGGACAAGCCAAAAACATTCAGTACTTC.

This rearrangement joins TRBV19 to TRBJ1-5, with D tentatively TRBD1 (5 bases). Germline V CDR1 and CDR2: LNHDA, SQIVND (reference sequence). This CDR3 comprises 16 residues. V was trimmed by 6 bases and J by 5 bases, leaving 20 bases between them. Written as DNA, the CDR3 is TGTGCCAGTAGCGACTCCGGGACCGTATCATATCAGCCCCAGCATTTT. It translates to CASSDSGTVSYQPQHF.

This clonotype was counted ten times or more. V gene TRBV7-2 combines with J gene TRBJ2-5; D ambiguous. Trimming removed 1 base from V and 4 bases from J, with 4 bases in between. Germline assignment: CDR1 SGHTA and CDR2 FQGNSA. The CDR3 covers 12 residues. CDR3 sequence reads: CASSLGLETQYF. As DNA, the CDR3 is TGTGCCAGCAGCTTAGGCCTAGAGACCCAGTACTTC.